This T cell receptor beta chain was obtained from a study of shared clonotypes between healthy human individuals. Study results and limitations: Exclusively blood specimens were collected; tissue repertoires likely differ.

About this clone: What it binds is unknown.

Once extracted for a subset, genomic DNA was divided evenly among several immunoSEQ plates. TCRdb's copy holds only in-frame clones and misses some; the assay was immunoSEQ multiplex PCR. Here the sample spans 2 million to 2.5 million clones, approximately 95% being singletons. V dropped 5 bases and J dropped 1; count of bases not matched to a gene: 1. Germline assignment: CDR1 KGHSH and CDR2 LQKENI. CDR3 size: 14 residues. Sequences were obtained from naive CD4+ T cells sorted from blood. Described subset: CD45RA+ positively selected. The clonotype was recovered from a man aged 18 to 29 in good health. J is TRBJ1-1 and V is TRBV18; 10 bases are shared with TRBD1. The CDR3 sequence is CASSGTGANTEAFF. CDR3 DNA: TGTGCCAGCTCAGGGACAGGGGCGAACACTGAAGCTTTCTTT.